The 15 T cell receptor beta chains below all came from one sample that was sequenced in a study of identical twins. From the 5' RACE reads, TCRdb called clonotypes with MiXCR, one entry per CDR3 protein. The sample yields more than 1.5 million distinct CDR3 sequences, about 32% seen once. Sequencing input: cord blood. The receptors derive from a newborn girl in good health.

The rearrangement links TRBV3-1 to TRBJ2-5, with unresolved D. The DNA end is a closer match to TRBJ2-7, so the J assignment may be wrong. Germline V gives CDR1 LGHDT, CDR2 YNNKEL (reference sequence). The length of the CDR3 is 15 residues. This CDR3 is CASSQEWAKGYEQYF. The CDR3 DNA reads TGTGCCAGCAGCCAAGAATGGGCTAAGGGTTACGAGCAGTACTTC.

The chain's CDR3 is CSASLGRLDHNEQFF. The CDR3 coding sequence is TGCAGTGCTAGCCTGGGGAGGTTGGACCACAATGAGCAGTTCTTC. The chain uses TRBV20-1 and TRBJ2-1, with D perhaps matching TRBD2 (6 bases). Germline loops: CDR1 DFQATT, CDR2 SNEGSKA (reference sequence). CDR3 length: 15 residues. Trimming removed 3 bases at V and 5 bases at J, with 17 bases between.

The CDR3 spells CASSEGASRSSYNEQFF. CDR3 nucleotide sequence: TGTGCCAGCAGTGAAGGAGCCAGCCGCAGCTCCTACAATGAGCAGTTCTTC. This chain links TRBV2 with TRBJ2-1; D gene unclear. The CDR3 has 17 residues. V gave up 1 base and J gave up 0 bases, with 13 bases separating them. The germline gives CDR1 SNHLY, CDR2 FYNNEI.

The table lists this clonotype with a few counts. The CDR3 spells CSARVGSYNEQFF. The CDR3 DNA follows: TGCAGTGCTAGAGTAGGGTCCTACAATGAGCAGTTCTTC. The chain carries TRBV20-1 and TRBJ2-1, with D unresolved. This CDR3 spans 13 amino acids. Germline V gives CDR1 DFQATT, CDR2 SNEGSKA (reference sequence). The V end lost 1 base, the J end lost 1 base, and 5 bases lay between the germline ends.

This clonotype was seen only a few times. The chain employs TRBV3-1 and TRBJ1-1, with 7 bases fitting TRBD1. CDR1 is LGHDT and CDR2 is YNNKEL in the germline V gene (reference sequence). CDR3 size: 15 residues. The J segment lost 1 base and the V segment lost 5 bases, leaving 7 bases of the junction unmatched. The CDR3 here is CASSFRQGKNTEAFF. The DNA for the CDR3 is TGTGCCAGCAGCTTTCGACAGGGCAAGAACACTGAAGCTTTCTTT.

On this clonotype itself: The junction does not match germline at one end; this may be a read error. The chain is built from TRBV4-1 and TRBJ2-5; the match to TRBD2 covers 13 bases. There are 19 residues in the CDR3. Germline V gene data show CDR1 as MGHRA and CDR2 as YSYEKL. The CDR3, as DNA: TGCGCCAGCAGCGAAGATGGGGGACTAGCGGGATCACCCTACAATGAGCAGTACTTC. It translates to CASSEDGGLAGSPYNEQYF.

This clonotype turned up a few times. V gene TRBV7-2 combines with J gene TRBJ1-5; unclear D gene. V shed 1 base and J shed 6 bases, with 13 bases lying between them. CDR3 size: 15 residues. Germline values: CDR1 SGHTA, CDR2 FQGNSA. The CDR3 sequence: CASSLGGWDSQPQHF. CDR3 nucleotides: TGTGCCAGCAGCTTAGGAGGGTGGGATAGTCAGCCCCAGCATTTT.

The V and J genes are TRBV5-6 and TRBJ1-4; D call uncertain. The CDR3 runs 13 residues. V lost 2 bases and J lost 7, with 9 bases in between. Germline values: CDR1 SGHDT, CDR2 YYEEEE. CDR3 loop: CASSFSWSEKLFF. The CDR3, as DNA: TGTGCCAGCAGCTTTTCTTGGAGTGAAAAACTGTTTTTT.

This chain connects TRBV28 to TRBJ1-4, with unresolved D. There are 11 residues in the CDR3. Germline CDR1 reads MDHEN; CDR2 reads SYDVKM. V was trimmed by 6 bases and J by 6 bases, leaving 5 bases between them. The CDR3, as DNA: TGTGCCAGCAGGGTTCATGAAAAACTGTTTTTT. Translated: CASRVHEKLFF.

This clonotype was picked up a small number of times. The chain has TRBV5-1 and TRBJ1-2; weak D call: TRBD1 (5 bases). The germline V and J ends were trimmed by 4 bases and 6 bases, with 16 bases remaining between them. The CDR3 is made up of 14 amino acids. Germline lookup yields CDR1 SGHRS and CDR2 YFSETQ. Here the CDR3 reads CASSPQGATDGYTF. Written as DNA, the CDR3 is TGCGCCAGCAGCCCCCAAGGGGCTACGGATGGCTACACCTTC.

This clonotype was observed a handful of times. V and J are TRBV9 and TRBJ2-7; D not certain. Trimming cost V 4 bases and J 2 bases, with 13 bases left between them. From germline, CDR1 is SGDLS and CDR2 YYNGEE. The CDR3 covers 14 residues. CDR3 coding DNA: TGTGCCAGCAGCCCACGGACCAGCACCTACGAGCAGTACTTC. This codes for CASSPRTSTYEQYF.

This clonotype occurred once. V usage is TRBV7-2 and J usage is TRBJ2-1, with 11 bases lining up with TRBD2. CDR3 length: 17 residues. The V and J ends lost 3 bases and 2 bases, in that order; junction bases with no gene match: 6. CDR1 is SGHTA and CDR2 is FQGNSA in the germline V gene. The CDR3 bases are TGTGCCAGCAGCTTCAGACTAGCGGGACAAACCTACAATGAGCAGTTCTTC. This gives the protein CASSFRLAGQTYNEQFF.

This clonotype appeared many times. The V and J genes are TRBV4-1 and TRBJ1-2; 9 bases line up with TRBD1. Germline CDR1 is MGHRA and CDR2 is YSYEKL. The trim removed 3 bases at V and 6 bases at J, leaving 2 bases unmatched. This CDR3 region has 13 residues. In nucleotides, the CDR3 is TGCGCCAGCAGCCAGAGGACAGGGGATGGCTACACCTTC. This codes for CASSQRTGDGYTF.

The chain employs TRBV11-3 and TRBJ2-3, with 9 bases lining up with TRBD2. Trimming removed 7 bases from V and 4 bases from J; junction bases left unmatched: 6. CDR3 size: 14 residues. The germline gives CDR1 SGHNT, CDR2 YENEEA. The CDR3 bases are TGTGCCAGCACCGCTAGCGGGGACCCAGATACGCAGTATTTT. Translating gives CASTASGDPDTQYF.

This CDR3 reads CSARPDRNQETQYF. As DNA, the CDR3 is TGCAGTGCTAGACCCGACCGAAACCAAGAGACCCAGTACTTC. The J gene is TRBJ2-5, the V gene TRBV20-1; unclear D gene. Trimming left V 2 bases short and J 0 bases short, with 10 bases between. This CDR3 region has 14 residues. Germline V gives CDR1 DFQATT, CDR2 SNEGSKA (reference sequence).